This T cell receptor beta chain was retrieved from a study of early T cells in non-severe SARS-CoV-2 infection. About the research overall: Sequencing input comprised bulk RNA from unsorted whole blood; chain pairing was not available. Findings and caveats of the study: Anti-spike CD8 responses were favored by VDJdb matching, which missed private and CD4 specificities.

V lost 3 bases and J lost 3; bases outside the gene matches: 10. Per germline, CDR1 MGHRA and CDR2 YSYEKL. The CDR3 contains 18 residues. In its sample, this clonotype was seen many times. What it binds is unknown. Attachment of unique molecular identifiers to individual cDNA molecules was performed. TCRdb recomputed calls from the 5' RACE reads with MiXCR, one row per CDR3 protein. The data show tens of thousands of distinct CDR3 sequences, with 5.9% seen just once and approximately 5% held by the top ten. Sequencing was carried out using whole blood. The rearrangement joins TRBV4-1 to TRBJ2-1; 11 bases are a match to TRBD2. This TCR was recovered from an adult who was a healthcare worker with PCR-confirmed SARS-CoV-2 infection or an uninfected control (not recorded which). The CDR3, as DNA: TGCGCCAGCAGCCACCACCGGGGGGGGACTAGCGGCTACAATGAGCAGTTCTTC. This translates into CASSHHRGGTSGYNEQFF.